A single sample is the source of the 15 T cell receptor beta chains below, sequenced in a study of neurological immune-mediated disorders. TCRdb re-derived calls from the 5' RACE reads in MiXCR, one entry per CDR3 protein. This repertoire shows about 79,000 distinct CDR3 sequences, 13% to 15% found once; its top ten account for approximately 7.5%. Sequenced: PBMCs. These receptors were obtained from a woman in her forties or fifties in good health.

This clonotype was detected a few times. J is TRBJ2-3 and V is TRBV2; 9 bases are a match to TRBD1. The V and J ends lost 10 bases and 0 bases, in that order; junction bases with no gene match: 14. CDR3 length: 17 amino acids. CDR1 is SNHLY and CDR2 is FYNNEI in the germline V gene. The CDR3 is CATRPGQGRPSTDTQYF. The CDR3 DNA reads TGTGCCACCCGACCGGGACAGGGTAGACCCAGCACAGATACGCAGTATTTT.

In this sample, this clonotype turned up many times. The gene calls are TRBV5-1 and TRBJ2-5; 10 bases are a match to TRBD2. Germline V gene sequence: CDR1 SGHRS, CDR2 YFSETQ. V was clipped by 7 bases and J by 5 bases; unmatched bases: 11. CDR3 length equals 15 residues. CDR3 protein: CASFRLAGASETQYF. The CDR3 DNA reads TGCGCCAGCTTCCGGCTAGCGGGGGCCAGTGAGACCCAGTACTTC.

This clonotype showed up many times. The rearrangement joins TRBV5-1 to TRBJ2-7; the D is unclear. The V end was cut by 5 bases, the J end by 0 bases, with 12 bases between. Germline loops: CDR1 SGHRS, CDR2 YFSETQ. The length of the CDR3 is 14 residues. CDR3 DNA sequence: TGCGCCAGCAGTGGATTGGGGTCCTCCTACGAGCAGTACTTC. The encoded protein is CASSGLGSSYEQYF.

This clonotype was seen more than once but under ten times. The chain links TRBV2 to TRBJ2-3; the D gene could be TRBD1 or TRBD2 (5 bases each). V lost 4 bases, J lost 6 bases, and 8 bases lay in between. Germline V lookup: CDR1 SNHLY, CDR2 FYNNEI. The CDR3 extends over 12 amino acids. The CDR3 loop reads CASSVREDTQYF. CDR3 DNA: TGTGCCAGCAGTGTCAGGGAGGATACGCAGTATTTT. The entire variable domain, with the rest obtained from reference TRBV2 and TRBJ2-3, is as follows: EPEVTQTPSHQVTQMGQEVILRCVPISNHLYFYWYRQILGQKVEFLVSFYNNEISEKSEIFDDQFSVERPDGSNFTLKIRSTKLEDSAMYFCASSVREDTQYFGPGTRLTVL.

At least ten counts were recorded for this clonotype. The chain has TRBV29-1 and TRBJ1-1; the match to TRBD1 covers 8 bases. Germline trimming cut 4 bases from V and 2 bases from J; bases unmatched to any gene: 6. The V gene's germline CDR1 is SQVTM and CDR2 ANQGSEA. The CDR3 runs 14 residues. The CDR3 coding sequence is TGCAGCGTTGGGGATTCAGGGGGCAACACTGAAGCTTTCTTT. Amino acids: CSVGDSGGNTEAFF.

In this sample, this clonotype turned up once. In DNA form, the CDR3 reads TGCGCCAGCAGCTTGGACAGGCTAACAGCTAACTATGGCTACACCTTC. Its translation: CASSLDRLTANYGYTF. This chain joins TRBV5-1 and TRBJ1-2; weak D call: TRBD1 (5 bases). V gave up 0 bases and J gave up 0 bases, with 12 bases separating them. Germline V gene lookup returns CDR1 SGHRS and CDR2 YFSETQ. The CDR3 spans 16 residues.

This clonotype was found many times. The rearrangement uses TRBV7-2 and TRBJ2-1, with 7 bases fitting TRBD1. J lost 2 bases, V lost 5 bases, and 6 bases had no gene match. The CDR3 spans 15 residues. CDR1 is SGHTA and CDR2 is FQGNSA in the germline V gene. CDR3 DNA: TGTGCCAGCAGCATAGACAGGGCGACCTACAATGAGCAGTTCTTC. This gives the protein CASSIDRATYNEQFF.

In this sample, this clonotype turned up many times. The V and J genes are TRBV28 and TRBJ2-1; 11 positions match TRBD2. The junction had 14 bases not matched to a gene; V was cut back by 4 bases and J by 0 bases. Per the germline V gene, CDR1 is MDHEN and CDR2 is SYDVKM. The CDR3 totals 20 residues. The CDR3 protein is CASSSRLAGTAGSSYNEQFF. The CDR3 DNA sequence: TGTGCCAGCAGTTCTAGACTAGCGGGGACGGCGGGGAGCTCCTACAATGAGCAGTTCTTC.

This clonotype has ten or more counts. The rearrangement joins TRBV5-1 to TRBJ1-1; D gene ambiguous. V was shortened by 0 bases and J by 2 bases, with 8 bases between the two germline ends. There are 14 residues in the CDR3. In germline, CDR1 is SGHRS, CDR2 YFSETQ. CDR3 sequence (DNA): TGCGCCAGCAGCTTGGAAAGCCGAAACACTGAAGCTTTCTTT. This gives the protein CASSLESRNTEAFF.

This clonotype has a count of ten or more. CDR3 coding DNA: TGTGCCAGCAGCGTAGGGGTAGGGGGAAATTCCTACCCGTTCTTC. Its translation is CASSVGVGGNSYPFF. V is TRBV9 and J is TRBJ2-1; tentative D call: TRBD1 (6 bases). The CDR3 is made up of 15 amino acids. Trimming took off 0 bases at V and 15 bases at J, with 22 bases between the two ends. The V gene's germline CDR1 is SGDLS and CDR2 YYNGEE.

This clonotype was counted ten times or more. The V call is TRBV28, the J call TRBJ1-2; D perhaps matches TRBD1 (6 bases). The CDR3 is 15 amino acids. V was trimmed by 5 bases and J by 0 bases, leaving 13 bases between them. Per germline, CDR1 MDHEN and CDR2 SYDVKM. The CDR3 sequence: CASSRRRTANYGYTF. The DNA for the CDR3 is TGTGCCAGCAGTCGCCGAAGGACAGCTAACTATGGCTACACCTTC.

This clonotype has ten or more counts. The chain uses TRBV10-3 and TRBJ1-2; 9 nucleotides agree with TRBD1. The germline V gene encodes CDR1 ENHRY and CDR2 SYGVKD. This CDR3 comprises 16 residues. J gave up 2 bases and V 10 bases, and 14 bases lay outside the gene matches. The CDR3 DNA reads TGTGCCACCAGAATCCCCGGACAGGGGAACAACTATGGCTACACCTTC. Protein: CATRIPGQGNNYGYTF.

This clonotype was observed many times. The V and J genes are TRBV10-2 and TRBJ1-2, with 8 bases that match TRBD1. The CDR3 length is 15 residues. J lost 8 bases, V lost 6 bases, and 14 bases had no gene match. Germline values: CDR1 WSHSY, CDR2 SAAADI. CDR3 region: CASRSSAQGARGYTF. CDR3 DNA: TGCGCCAGCAGATCATCGGCTCAGGGGGCGCGGGGCTACACCTTC.

This clonotype has a count of ten or more. The chain couples TRBV10-3 to TRBJ2-3, with a tentative D call TRBD1 (6 bases). V was shortened by 5 bases and J by 9 bases, with 12 bases between the two germline ends. CDR1 ENHRY and CDR2 SYGVKD come from the germline V gene. CDR3 length: 12 amino acids. The CDR3, as DNA: TGTGCCATCAGTCCAGGGGAGTGGACGCAGTATTTT. This encodes CAISPGEWTQYF.

This clonotype occurred many times. The genes are TRBV13 and TRBJ1-1; D is unresolved. Trimming stripped 5 bases from V and 5 bases from J, with 15 bases between. Germline CDR1 is PRHDT and CDR2 is FYEKMQ (reference sequence). The CDR3 extends over 14 amino acids. Written as DNA, the CDR3 is TGTGCCAGCAGCCGAGGCGCCCGGGCAACTGAAGCTTTCTTT. This sequence encodes CASSRGARATEAFF. Drawing the rest from reference TRBV13 and TRBJ1-1, the complete variable domain is AAGVIQSPRHLIKEKRETATLKCYPIPRHDTVYWYQQGPGQDPQFLISFYEKMQSDKGSIPDRFSAQQFSDYHSELNMSSLELGDSALYFCASSRGARATEAFFGQGTRLTVV.